These 8 T cell receptor beta chains were sequenced from one sample in a study of blood T cells in healthy people across ages. Then a second PCR, running roughly 7 to 12 cycles, was carried out with a sample-barcoded 5' primer and a J-beta primer mix. MiXCR, applied by TCRdb to the 5' RACE reads, yields one record per CDR3 protein. The sample holds more than 800,000 distinct CDR3 sequences, 29% seen once. The sequenced sample was blood. The receptors come from a woman aged 80 or over in good health.

The chain combines TRBV20-1 with TRBJ1-2, with 7 bases identical to TRBD1. Germline V gene sequence: CDR1 DFQATT, CDR2 SNEGSKA (reference sequence). The V segment lost 5 bases and the J segment 8 bases; nucleotides outside the gene matches: 8. The CDR3 has 12 amino acids. CDR3 sequence reads: CSARTTGLGYTF. CDR3 DNA sequence: TGCAGTGCTCGAACGACAGGGTTAGGCTACACCTTC.

A few counts support this clonotype. The chain combines TRBV4-1 with TRBJ1-2; no definite D call. V was shortened by 2 bases and J by 8 bases, with 15 bases between the two germline ends. CDR3 length: 14 residues. Germline V gives CDR1 MGHRA, CDR2 YSYEKL. CDR3 sequence reads: CASSQPLTAGGYTF. CDR3 coding DNA: TGCGCCAGCAGCCAACCCTTGACCGCGGGGGGCTACACCTTC.

Remarks on this clonotype: This sequence may be a read error, since a much larger clone differs from it by one base. V and J are TRBV6-6 and TRBJ2-5; perhaps TRBD1 as D (6 bases). The V end lost 4 bases, the J end lost 11 bases, and 20 bases lay between the germline ends. From germline, CDR1 is MNHNY and CDR2 SVGAGI (reference sequence). The CDR3 has 14 residues. Written as DNA, the CDR3 is TGTGCCAGCAGTTCTAACAGGGTCGGCAATGAGCAGTACTTC. Amino acid sequence: CASSSNRVGNEQYF.

This clonotype was recorded many times. The rearrangement links TRBV7-2 to TRBJ1-6; 8 positions agree with TRBD1. V shed 4 bases, J shed 10 bases, and the junction held 9 bases outside the gene matches. This CDR3 is 15 amino acids long. Germline V gene sequence: CDR1 SGHTA, CDR2 FQGNSA. In DNA, the CDR3 is TGTGCCAGCAGCTCTGCGACAGGGGTGGGCTCACCCCTCCACTTT. Amino acids: CASSSATGVGSPLHF.

V usage is TRBV27 and J usage is TRBJ1-1; D is unresolved. Trimming pared 0 bases from V and 7 bases from J, leaving 9 bases between. In germline, CDR1 is MNHEY, CDR2 SMNVEV (reference sequence). The CDR3 is made up of 13 amino acids. CDR3 residues: CASSLSSQFEAFF. The CDR3 region has the DNA TGTGCCAGCAGTTTATCTTCCCAGTTTGAAGCTTTCTTT.

In its sample, this clonotype was seen many times. CDR3 DNA: TGTGCCAGCAGCTCCCGTTCCCAAGAGACCCAGTACTTC. This codes for CASSSRSQETQYF. The rearrangement joins TRBV7-2 to TRBJ2-5, with no clear D. This CDR3 has 13 residues. Germline V gives CDR1 SGHTA, CDR2 FQGNSA. The V end lost 4 bases, the J end lost 1 base, and 7 bases lay between the germline ends.

Only a few counts were recorded for this clonotype. A junction boundary mismatches the germline segment, possibly from a read error. The chain joins TRBV6-6 to TRBJ2-3; possible D gene TRBD1, 6 bases. CDR1 MNHNY and CDR2 SVGAGI come from the germline V gene (reference sequence). CDR3 size: 13 residues. This chain's CDR3 is CASSYPETGTQYF. Here the CDR3 DNA reads TGTGCCAGCAGTTATCCAGAGACAGGTACGCAGTATTTT.

This chain connects TRBV20-1 to TRBJ2-3; no definite D call. The V end lost 5 bases, the J end lost 4 bases, and 16 bases lay between the germline ends. This CDR3 region has 14 residues. Germline CDR1 is DFQATT and CDR2 is SNEGSKA (reference sequence). CDR3: CSAANRRSADTQYF. The CDR3 nucleotides are TGCAGTGCTGCAAATAGGAGAAGCGCAGATACGCAGTATTTT.